This T cell receptor (beta chain) emerged from a study of blood T cell repertoires in COVID-19. The V end was cut by 4 bases, the J end by 0 bases, with 11 bases between. Germline lookup yields CDR1 SGDLS and CDR2 YYNGEE. CDR3 length equals 14 residues. In terms of age and location, participants ranged from roughly 18 to 100 years and lived in fewer than 30 US areas. Participant reports of clinical history set cohort assignment. Recovery among Cohort 3 donors was established by two negative PCRs, clearance, or symptom resolution. Original handling: The assay estimated nucleated cells by amplifying reference gene primers. Clones were read by immunoSEQ multiplex PCR, and TCRdb kept only the in-frame ones, dropping some. Clone size and the V and J calls come from that table; the DNA yielded D and trimming. The sample contains about 380,000 clones, more than 75% of which appear only once.

The clonotype originates from a woman under 30 who had recovered from COVID-19. Sequences were obtained from PBMCs or T cells enriched from blood (not recorded which). The chain employs TRBV9 and TRBJ2-7; possibly TRBD1 for D (6 bases). The DNA for the CDR3 is TGTGCCAGCAGCCCCTCAGGGGACTCCTACGAGCAGTACTTC. Amino acid sequence: CASSPSGDSYEQYF.